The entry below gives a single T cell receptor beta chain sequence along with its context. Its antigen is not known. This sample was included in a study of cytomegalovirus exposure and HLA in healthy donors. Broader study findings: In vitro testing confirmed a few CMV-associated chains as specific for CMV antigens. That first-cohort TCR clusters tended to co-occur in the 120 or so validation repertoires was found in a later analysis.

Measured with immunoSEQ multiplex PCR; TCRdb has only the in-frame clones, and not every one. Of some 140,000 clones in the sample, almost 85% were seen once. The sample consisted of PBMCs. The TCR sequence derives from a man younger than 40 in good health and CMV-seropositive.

CDR3 sequence: CASSTTGTLGYGYTF. The CDR3 DNA reads as TGTGCCAGCAGTACCACCGGGACTTTGGGCTATGGCTACACCTTC. The chain couples TRBV2 to TRBJ1-2; tentatively, D is TRBD1 (5 bases). V was clipped by 5 bases and J by 4 bases, with 17 bases between them. Germline values: CDR1 SNHLY, CDR2 FYNNEI. The CDR3 has 15 amino acids.